This T cell receptor (beta chain) was obtained from a study of T cell repertoires in cytomegalovirus infection (dated by TCRdb to the late 2010s). Notes on the research overall: Alongside well-studied HLA-B-restricted epitopes, the peptide stimulations were aimed at recently identified HLA-C-restricted CMV epitopes, whose presentation resists viral immunomodulation. Because public TCR beta signatures pointed to carriage of CMV infection together with the matching HLA type, the HLA type of each donor mattered for the analysis.

According to the germline V gene, CDR1 reads SNHLY and CDR2 reads FYNNEI. At the junction V is shortened by 6 bases and J by 4 bases, with 12 bases in between. Reading from cysteine to phenylalanine, the CDR3 counts 13 amino acids. Only CDR3 DNA remains: 39 bases, in frame from the first base. Overall study results and their limits: In both this cohort and an independent cohort of more than 350 donors, the cumulative frequency of public TCR beta family members distinguished carriers of CMV infection plus the relevant HLA type. In the ex vivo response, HLA-C-restricted CMV-specific TCR beta clonotypes were dominant, and in two of eight donors the single most frequent clonotype came from this HLA-C-restricted group.

For sequencing, an Illumina HiSeq 1500 was employed. In-frame beta chains were kept once TCRdb had trimmed the public reads at Q25 with fastp and called clones with MiXCR. Every distinct CDR3 protein forms one entry, paired with its most common genes and DNA. The sample profile shows some 590,000 distinct CDR3 sequences; 40% of them were found once. 48% of the sample is taken by the ten largest. This clonotype was counted a few times. The antigen this receptor binds is unknown. Per-base quality was not reported, and no clone a single base away is much larger than it. In the paper's terms, the treatment or condition label means: in vitro stimulation with specific CMV peptide epitopes to enrich CMV-specific T cells.

The sample was cultured PBMCs, taken from culture after CMV antigen stimulation. The V and J segments used are TRBV2 and TRBJ2-5; the D region possibly corresponds to TRBD2 (6 bases align). This sequence originates from a human donor in good health (CMV status not recorded). Some clones in this sample may be carry-over from other donors' samples. The nucleotide sequence reads TGTGCCAGCAGCACTAGCACGGTAGAGACCCAGTACTTC. Its amino acids are CASSTSTVETQYF.